This entry is about one TCR beta chain. The source of the sample is a study of early T cells in non-severe SARS-CoV-2 infection. Unique molecular identifiers were affixed to single, distinct cDNA molecules. TCRdb redid the calling of the 5' RACE reads with MiXCR, one entry per CDR3 protein. The repertoire includes around 67,000 distinct CDR3 sequences, roughly 11% of them detected once, and 3.5% to 4.5% sits in the top ten. The CDR3 runs to 15 residues. Per the germline V gene, CDR1 is SGDLS and CDR2 is YYNGEE. V was cut by 3 bases and J by 7 bases, with 14 bases left in between. The receptor comes from an adult who was a healthcare worker with PCR-confirmed SARS-CoV-2 infection or an uninfected control (not recorded which). The sample taken for sequencing was whole blood. The rearrangement links TRBV9 to TRBJ1-6; possibly TRBD1 for D (6 bases). CDR3 loop: CASSATRGGNSPLHF. For the CDR3, the DNA is TGTGCCAGCAGCGCTACACGAGGGGGGAATTCACCCCTCCACTTT.